Below, 17 T cell receptor beta chains from the same sample are listed, as sequenced in a study of blood T cells in healthy people across ages. A second PCR, run for about 7 to 11 cycles, used a sample-barcoded 5' primer plus a J-beta primer mix. Each CDR3 protein gets one entry after TCRdb re-called the 5' RACE reads with MiXCR. The table shows approximately 810,000 distinct CDR3 sequences, with around 28% occurring only once. The sample comprised blood. These receptor sequences come from a woman aged 80 or older in good health.

This clonotype came up many times. V gene TRBV4-3 combines with J gene TRBJ2-3; no clear D gene. This CDR3 has 14 residues. Germline lookup yields CDR1 LGHNA and CDR2 YSLEER. The V end was cut by 4 bases, the J end by 4 bases, with 12 bases between. The CDR3 nucleotides are TGCGCCAGCAGCCGGATTAGCCGGTCAGATACGCAGTATTTT. This codes for CASSRISRSDTQYF.

This clonotype occurred a few times. The V call is TRBV5-1, the J call TRBJ1-2, with 9 bases identical to TRBD1. CDR3 size: 18 residues. V shed 6 bases, J shed 0 bases, and the junction held 15 bases outside the gene matches. Germline V lookup: CDR1 SGHRS, CDR2 YFSETQ. The CDR3 DNA follows: TGCGCCAGCACGTTTTCGGGACAGGGTTACGGAGCTAACTATGGCTACACCTTC. Translating it yields CASTFSGQGYGANYGYTF. Based on the CDR3 plus reference TRBV5-1 and TRBJ1-2, the full variable domain is KAGVTQTPRYLIKTRGQQVTLSCSPISGHRSVSWYQQTPGQGLQFLFEYFSETQRNKGNFPGRFSGRQFSNSRSEMNVSTLELGDSALYLCASTFSGQGYGANYGYTFGSGTRLTVV.

Points on this clonotype: This may stem from a read error, because a much larger clone lies one nucleotide away. V is TRBV20-1 and J is TRBJ2-1, with D perhaps being TRBD1 or TRBD2 (5 bases each). The J call may not be correct, given that the DNA end is closer to TRBJ2-7. The germline V gene has CDR1 DFQATT and CDR2 SNEGSKA (reference sequence). The CDR3 spans 14 residues. The CDR3 nucleotides read TGCAGTGCTCGGGACGAGAGCTCCTACAATGAGCAGTACTTC. Protein sequence: CSARDESSYNEQYF.

Concerning this clonotype: This may be a read error: a much more frequent sequence differs by one nucleotide. The genes are TRBV7-9 and TRBJ2-5, with 11 bases fitting TRBD2. The J call could be wrong; TRBJ2-1 is a better fit for the DNA end. CDR3 length: 15 amino acids. The germline gives CDR1 SEHNR, CDR2 FQNEAQ (reference sequence). The CDR3 bases are TGTGCCAGCAGCCACGGGACTAGCGGCCAAGAGACCCAGTTCTTC. Its translation is CASSHGTSGQETQFF.

This clonotype was found many times. The J gene is TRBJ1-2, the V gene TRBV20-1; D ambiguous. The CDR3 totals 14 residues. V lost 3 bases and J 8 bases, leaving 19 bases between the germline ends. CDR1 DFQATT and CDR2 SNEGSKA come from the germline V gene (reference sequence). DNA for the CDR3: TGCAGTGCTAGGGATATTTCTGGCGTTGGGGGCTACACCTTC. Its translation is CSARDISGVGGYTF.

The chain combines TRBV14 with TRBJ1-4; 9 nucleotides match TRBD1. The CDR3 spans 14 residues. The germline V gene has CDR1 SGHDN and CDR2 FVKESK. The J segment lost 7 bases and the V segment lost 4 bases, leaving 4 bases of the junction unmatched. CDR3 in amino acids: CASSRNRGLEKLFF. Here the CDR3 DNA reads TGTGCCAGCAGCCGGAACAGGGGGCTTGAAAAACTGTTTTTT.

V gene TRBV12-3 or TRBV12-4 combines with J gene TRBJ2-5; D is perhaps TRBD1 (6 bases). V shed 8 bases and J shed 11 bases, with 15 bases lying between them. There are 11 residues in the CDR3. For the CDR3, the DNA is TGTGCCAGCGTGTTAGCAGGGGTGCAGTACTTC. This translates into CASVLAGVQYF.

This clonotype was seen more than once but under ten times. This may be a read error: a much more frequent sequence differs by one nucleotide. V gene TRBV6-5 combines with J gene TRBJ2-5; tentative D call: TRBD2 (5 bases). This CDR3 spans 14 amino acids. The ends were cut back, 1 base at V and 9 bases at J, with 15 bases in the middle. Per germline, CDR1 MNHEY and CDR2 SVGAGI. Here the CDR3 reads CASSYYSGYEAQYF. In nucleotides, the CDR3 is TGTGCCAGCAGTTACTATTCGGGGTATGAGGCCCAGTACTTC.

This clonotype occurred many times. Here the CDR3 DNA reads TGCGCCAGCAGTGCACTAGGGACTAGCGGTGACAATGAGCAGTTCTTC. Its protein product is CASSALGTSGDNEQFF. The chain employs TRBV10-2 and TRBJ2-1; 11 bases line up with TRBD2. This CDR3 is built from 16 residues. The germline V gene has CDR1 WSHSY and CDR2 SAAADI. V was clipped by 4 bases and J by 5 bases; unmatched bases: 7.

The chain joins TRBV6-5 to TRBJ2-1; 7 nucleotides match TRBD2. This CDR3 has 13 amino acids. Germline assignment: CDR1 MNHEY and CDR2 SVGAGI. The junction had 7 bases not matched to a gene; V was cut back by 2 bases and J by 12 bases. CDR3 bases: TGTGCCAGCAGTTACCCAGGGCGGGAGAGGCAGTTCTTC. Translating it yields CASSYPGRERQFF.

The sample holds many counts of this clonotype. The chain joins TRBV2 to TRBJ2-7, with D possibly matching TRBD1 (6 bases). Germline CDR1 and CDR2: SNHLY and FYNNEI. This CDR3 spans 12 amino acids. Trimming cost V 7 bases and J 3 bases, with 10 bases left between them. CDR3 protein: CASTSDSYEQYF. As DNA, the CDR3 is TGTGCCAGCACGTCGGACAGCTACGAGCAGTACTTC.

Many counts were recorded for this clonotype. The V gene is TRBV5-5, the J gene TRBJ2-5, with a weak D call TRBD1 (6 bases). V lost 5 bases and J lost 4, with 18 bases in between. The CDR3 covers 15 residues. CDR1 and CDR2 from the germline V gene are SGHKS and YYEKEE (reference sequence). The CDR3 protein is CASRPWTVKGETQYF. CDR3 nucleotides: TGTGCCAGCAGACCCTGGACAGTAAAGGGAGAGACCCAGTACTTC.

Ten or more counts support this clonotype. The V and J genes are TRBV7-9 and TRBJ2-2; tentatively, D is TRBD1 or TRBD2 (5 bases each). The CDR3 covers 14 residues. Between the trimmed V and J ends, which lost 3 bases and 1 base, there was a span of 6 bases. Germline lookup yields CDR1 SEHNR and CDR2 FQNEAQ (reference sequence). CDR3 residues: CASSLRGNTGELFF. Here the CDR3 DNA reads TGTGCCAGCAGCTTGAGGGGGAACACCGGGGAGCTGTTTTTT.

This clonotype was found a few times. V usage is TRBV24-1 and J usage is TRBJ2-3; D may be TRBD1 or TRBD2 (5 bases each). Germline lookup yields CDR1 KGHDR and CDR2 SFDVKD. CDR3 length equals 16 residues. The V end lost 5 bases, the J end lost 1 base, and 15 bases lay between the germline ends. The CDR3: CATSVSRGSRTDTQYF. CDR3 DNA: TGTGCCACCAGTGTTTCGAGGGGAAGTCGCACAGATACGCAGTATTTT.

Details on this clonotype: A single base separates this from a much larger clone, so it may be a read error. This chain connects TRBV5-1 to TRBJ2-5; TRBD1 matches at 8 bases. The junction had 15 bases not matched to a gene; V was cut back by 0 bases and J by 11 bases. CDR1 is SGHRS, CDR2 YFSETQ, per germline. The length of the CDR3 is 16 residues. The CDR3 coding sequence is TGCGCCAGCAGCTTGGCCTGGAACGCAGGGGGCAATGAGCAGTACTTC. Protein sequence: CASSLAWNAGGNEQYF.

This clonotype is a singleton in its sample. This chain links TRBV7-2 with TRBJ2-4; possibly TRBD1 for D (6 bases). The DNA end favors TRBJ2-7, so the J call may be wrong. The CDR3 has 14 amino acids. Germline-derived CDR1 and CDR2 are SGHTA and FQGNSA. The CDR3 DNA reads TGTGCCAGCAGCCGGGACAAGCCCAAGGGCGAGCAGTACTTC. Translation: CASSRDKPKGEQYF.

Regarding this clonotype: This may be a read error, as it is one base from a much larger clone. The chain joins TRBV29-1 to TRBJ1-2; 7 bases are a match to TRBD1. Germline V gene sequence: CDR1 SQVTM, CDR2 ANQGSEA. There are 10 residues in the CDR3. The CDR3 spells CATGDYDYTF. Written as DNA, the CDR3 is TGCGCCACAGGGGACTATGACTACACCTTC.